These T cell receptor beta chains were read from a single sample in a study of T cells in Graves' hyperthyroidism and ophthalmopathy. MiXCR, applied by TCRdb to the multiplex PCR reads, yields one record per CDR3 protein. The sample comprises 300,000 to 450,000 distinct CDR3 sequences, around 13% of which are singletons, and roughly 11% rests with the top ten. Sequences were obtained from blood. All receptors derive from a woman in her sixties with Graves' hyperthyroidism. CDR3s leave out the opening cysteine and the closing phenylalanine or tryptophan. Fields, in order: CDR3 length, J gene, V gene, CDR3 protein.

13	TRBJ1-1	TRBV5-1	ASKNSQGSTAEAF
13	TRBJ2-1	TRBV11-2	ASSLQGAPTDEQF
14	TRBJ1-1	TRBV10-3	AIRESLTGGNTEAF
14	TRBJ2-3	TRBV5-1	ASSMGLAASTDTQY
10	TRBJ1-1	TRBV20-1	SAREPNTEAF
12	TRBJ1-1	TRBV12-3/TRBV12-4	ASSPTGVNTEAF
11	TRBJ1-2	TRBV20-1	SATGFGNYGYT
12	TRBJ2-5	TRBV11-2	ASSSRTGRETQY
12	TRBJ2-3	TRBV7-6	ASSHRLAGDTQY
13	TRBJ2-2	TRBV5-1	ASSLGSYGAGELF
12	TRBJ1-1	TRBV27	ASSLGTVNTGAF
12	TRBJ2-7	TRBV28	ASSFGGASYEQY
10	TRBJ2-3	TRBV10-3	AIAQPTDTQY